The clone carrying this T cell receptor beta chain was seen repeatedly, ten times or more. Antigen: not known. The data originate from a study of breast tumors, draining lymph nodes, adjacent tissues. The study's findings and limits: Compared with lymph nodes, tumors were less diverse; compared with nontumor tissue, more. Data fit most tumor T cells coming from lymph node, expanding in tumor.

Axillary draining lymph nodes of breast cancer patients supplied the node samples. Each CDR3 protein gets one entry after TCRdb re-called the multiplex PCR reads with MiXCR. Altogether about 230,000 distinct CDR3 sequences are present, approximately 30% being singletons, with the ten largest covering about 1.4%. The CDR3 totals 15 residues. CDR1 and CDR2 (germline): LNHDA, SQIVND (reference sequence). Trimming removed 7 bases from V and 5 bases from J; junction bases left unmatched: 9. The receptor's source is a female donor with breast cancer. Some clones in this sample may be carry-over from other donors' samples. The sequenced sample was axillary lymph node tissue. The chain links TRBV19 to TRBJ1-5; 9 bases agree with TRBD1. The CDR3 DNA reads as TGTGCCAGTAACTTAGGGACAGGGAACTATCAGCCCCAGCATTTT. It specifies CASNLGTGNYQPQHF.